These 12 T cell receptor beta chains came from one sample sequenced in a study of T-cell memory formation after mild COVID-19. TCRdb re-derived calls from the 5' RACE reads in MiXCR, one entry per CDR3 protein. The profile shows roughly 300,000 distinct CDR3 sequences, approximately 8.4% of them singletons. The sequencing input was PBMCs or a T cell subset sorted from them (not recorded which). The receptors stem from a man younger than 35 who had mild COVID-19 (a few samples of this study predate the infection). Cell type and time point are not known.

The rearrangement links TRBV7-2 to TRBJ1-5; D is unclear. This CDR3 has 15 residues. Germline CDR1 reads SGHTA; CDR2 reads FQGNSA. V dropped 1 base and J dropped 2 bases, with 9 bases sitting between them. CDR3 protein: CASSLGQNRNQPQHF. In DNA form, the CDR3 reads TGTGCCAGCAGCTTAGGGCAGAACCGCAATCAGCCCCAGCATTTT.

This clonotype was observed a few times. The chain uses TRBV4-1 and TRBJ1-3; D unresolved. In germline, CDR1 is MGHRA, CDR2 YSYEKL. The CDR3 totals 13 residues. V dropped 0 bases and J dropped 11 bases, with 11 bases sitting between them. The CDR3 DNA reads as TGCGCCAGCAGCCAAGATGTTGAGGGAGCCATATATTTT. Protein: CASSQDVEGAIYF.

In its sample, this clonotype was seen many times. The DNA for the CDR3 is TGTGCCAGCAGCTTAGGGGCAGCCCACACCGGGGAGCTGTTTTTT. This codes for CASSLGAAHTGELFF. The chain is built from TRBV7-9 and TRBJ2-2; D remains unclear. The germline CDR1 and CDR2 sequences are SEHNR and FQNEAQ (reference sequence). The CDR3 is 15 residues long. Trimming removed 1 base at V and 3 bases at J, with 9 bases between.

This clonotype was counted many times. The chain employs TRBV5-1 and TRBJ1-1; 7 positions agree with TRBD1. V was clipped by 0 bases and J by 2 bases; unmatched bases: 1. Germline CDR1 reads SGHRS; CDR2 reads YFSETQ. The CDR3 loop spans 14 amino acids. The CDR3 region is CASSLAGGNTEAFF. The CDR3 DNA follows: TGCGCCAGCAGCTTGGCAGGGGGAAACACTGAAGCTTTCTTT.

This clonotype was seen a handful of times. The chain recombines TRBV20-1 with TRBJ1-6; D is possibly TRBD1 (5 bases). Trimming took 0 bases from V and 2 from J, leaving 11 bases between them. The germline V gene has CDR1 DFQATT and CDR2 SNEGSKA (reference sequence). The CDR3 has 16 residues. The DNA for the CDR3 is TGCAGTGCTAGAGATGGGGCCAGGGCCTATAATTCACCCCTCCACTTT. Protein: CSARDGARAYNSPLHF.

This chain links TRBV5-1 with TRBJ2-1; D gene uncertain. V shed 10 bases and J shed 11 bases, with 16 bases lying between them. CDR3 length equals 11 residues. Germline CDR1 reads SGHRS; CDR2 reads YFSETQ. Written as DNA, the CDR3 is TGCGCCTACAGCAGAGGCAGAAAGCAGTTCTTC. This codes for CAYSRGRKQFF.

The rearrangement uses TRBV28 and TRBJ1-2, with 8 positions matching TRBD1. Trimming cost V 7 bases and J 6 bases; bases outside gene matches: 13. From germline, CDR1 is MDHEN and CDR2 SYDVKM. CDR3 length: 15 amino acids. The CDR3 region has the DNA TGTGCCAGCACCCGCGGGACAGGAGCATACGATGGCTACACCTTC. Protein sequence: CASTRGTGAYDGYTF.

This clonotype was found many times. The chain joins TRBV7-2 to TRBJ1-4; D remains unclear. The CDR3 runs 13 residues. V was cut by 5 bases and J by 6 bases, with 10 bases left in between. Per the germline V gene, CDR1 is SGHTA and CDR2 is FQGNSA. The CDR3 sequence: CASSPGLDEKLFF. The CDR3 nucleotides read TGTGCCAGCAGCCCCGGACTGGATGAAAAACTGTTTTTT. The full variable domain, rest sourced from reference TRBV7-2 and TRBJ1-4, is GAGVSQSPSNKVTEKGKDVELRCDPISGHTALYWYRQSLGQGLEFLIYFQGNSAPDKSGLPSDRFSAERTGGSVSTLTIQRTQQEDSAVYLCASSPGLDEKLFFGSGTQLSVL.

The chain links TRBV11-1 to TRBJ2-5; D is undetermined. V was clipped by 2 bases and J by 3 bases, with 4 bases between them. The length of the CDR3 is 12 residues. Germline values: CDR1 SGHAT, CDR2 FQDESV (reference sequence). DNA of the CDR3: TGTGCCAGCAGCTTACGGGAAGAGACCCAGTACTTC. Translated, it gives CASSLREETQYF.

Many counts were recorded for this clonotype. The chain combines TRBV12-3 or TRBV12-4 with TRBJ2-1; D gene uncertain. The CDR3 consists of 13 residues. Trimming shortened V by 6 bases and J by 6 bases, and 12 bases separated the two germline ends. CDR3 bases: TGTGCCAGCAGCCTGACACCCCGCAATGAGCAGTTCTTC. Amino acids: CASSLTPRNEQFF.

This clonotype was recorded at least ten times. This chain links TRBV6-2 or TRBV6-3 with TRBJ1-5; D gene uncertain. V was trimmed by 0 bases and J by 10 bases, leaving 10 bases between them. Germline V gene lookup returns CDR1 MNHEY and CDR2 SVGEGT. The CDR3 runs 13 residues. CDR3 residues: CASSYSEARPQHF. The CDR3 coding sequence is TGTGCCAGCAGTTACTCCGAGGCCCGACCCCAGCATTTT.

This clonotype has only a few counts. The chain links TRBV6-6 to TRBJ2-1; D is perhaps TRBD1 (5 bases). From germline, CDR1 is MNHNY and CDR2 SVGAGI (reference sequence). V lost 1 base, J lost 16 bases, and 11 bases lay in between. The CDR3 extends over 11 amino acids. The CDR3 loop is CASSYFAGYFF. The CDR3 coding sequence is TGTGCCAGCAGTTACTTCGCAGGGTACTTCTTC.